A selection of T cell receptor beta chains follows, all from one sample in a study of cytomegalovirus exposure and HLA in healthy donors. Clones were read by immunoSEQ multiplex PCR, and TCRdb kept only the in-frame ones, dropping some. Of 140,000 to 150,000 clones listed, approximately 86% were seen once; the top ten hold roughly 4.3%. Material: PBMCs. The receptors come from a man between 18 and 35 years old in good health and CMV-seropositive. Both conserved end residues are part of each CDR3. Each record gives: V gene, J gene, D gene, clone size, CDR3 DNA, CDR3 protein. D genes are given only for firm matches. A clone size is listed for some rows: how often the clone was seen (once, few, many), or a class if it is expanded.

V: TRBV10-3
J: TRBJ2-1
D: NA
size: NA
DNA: TGTGCCAGCCGCAGGGGAGCGGACAATGAGCAGTTCTTC
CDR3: CASRRGADNEQFF

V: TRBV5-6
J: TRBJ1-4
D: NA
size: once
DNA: TGTGCCAGCAGCTTATTTATTGCGGGACGGGGACTGTTTTTT
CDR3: CASSLFIAGRGLFF

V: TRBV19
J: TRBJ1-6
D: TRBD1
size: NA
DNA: TGTGCCAGTAGTGACTACGGACAGGGGAGTAATTCACCCCTCCACTTT
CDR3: CASSDYGQGSNSPLHF

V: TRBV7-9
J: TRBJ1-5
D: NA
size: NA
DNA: TGTGCCAGCAGCCCAGGGATCGGCCAGCCCCAGCATTTT
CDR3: CASSPGIGQPQHF

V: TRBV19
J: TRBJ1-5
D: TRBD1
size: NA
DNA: TGTGCCACTGGACAGGGAACAGGTCAGCCCCAGCATTTT
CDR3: CATGQGTGQPQHF

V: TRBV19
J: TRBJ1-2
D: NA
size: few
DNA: TGTGCCAGTAGTAAAAATCAGGGGCAGAGGGGCTACACCTTC
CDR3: CASSKNQGQRGYTF

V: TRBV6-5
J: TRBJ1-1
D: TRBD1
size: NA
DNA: TGTGCCAGCAGTAGACAGGGGACAGCCACTGAAGCTTTCTTT
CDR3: CASSRQGTATEAFF

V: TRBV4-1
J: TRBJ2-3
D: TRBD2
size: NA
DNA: TGCGCCAGCAGCCTAGCGGGGGGCACAGATACGCAGTATTTT
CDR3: CASSLAGGTDTQYF

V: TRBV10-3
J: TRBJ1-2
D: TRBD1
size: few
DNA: TGTGCCACGAAAGACAGGGACTCAGGTGGCTACACCTTC
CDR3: CATKDRDSGGYTF

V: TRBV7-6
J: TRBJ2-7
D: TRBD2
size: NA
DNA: TGTGCCAGCAGCGCTACCGGGACTAGCGGGAGAAGGCTTTCCGAGCAGTACTTC
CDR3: CASSATGTSGRRLSEQYF

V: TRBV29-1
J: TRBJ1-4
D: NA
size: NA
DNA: TGCAGCGTTGCTAGAGTCTTTAATGAAAAACTGTTTTTT
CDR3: CSVARVFNEKLFF

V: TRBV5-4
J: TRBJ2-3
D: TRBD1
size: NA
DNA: TGTGCCACTGCCGGGACAGGGGAAACAGATACGCAGTATTTT
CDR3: CATAGTGETDTQYF

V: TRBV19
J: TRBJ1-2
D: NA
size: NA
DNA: TGTGCCACCCTACGGGCGACATACGGTCAGCCGGGAGGACACTATGGCTACACCTTC
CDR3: CATLRATYGQPGGHYGYTF

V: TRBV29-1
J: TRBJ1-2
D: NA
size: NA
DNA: TGCAGCGTTCAAGAACCCCGGGGCTATGGCTACACCTTC
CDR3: CSVQEPRGYGYTF

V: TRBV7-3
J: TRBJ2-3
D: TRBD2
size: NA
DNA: TGTGCCAGCAGTACGGGGGGTGCAGATACGCAGTATTTT
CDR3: CASSTGGADTQYF

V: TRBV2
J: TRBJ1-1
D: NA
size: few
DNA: TGTGCCAGCAGGGGAGGACGCGCTGAAGCTTTCTTT
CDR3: CASRGGRAEAFF

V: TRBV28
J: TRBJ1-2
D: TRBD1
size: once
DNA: TGTGCCAGCAGTTTATGGTTCGGGACAGGTCGAGGCTACACCTTC
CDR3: CASSLWFGTGRGYTF

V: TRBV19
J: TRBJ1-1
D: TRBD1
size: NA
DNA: TGTGCCAGTAGTACCCGGACAGGGCCGACGAACACTGAAGCTTTCTTT
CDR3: CASSTRTGPTNTEAFF

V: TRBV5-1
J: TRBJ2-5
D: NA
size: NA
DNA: TGCGCCAGCAGCTCCGAGCGGACTAAAGAGACCCAGTACTTC
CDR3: CASSSERTKETQYF

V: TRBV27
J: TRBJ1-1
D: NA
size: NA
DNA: TGTGCCAGCAGTCTCCATAACATGAACACTGAAGCTTTCTTT
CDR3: CASSLHNMNTEAFF

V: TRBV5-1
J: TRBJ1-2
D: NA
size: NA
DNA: TGCGCCAGCAGCTTGGCCCCGACAGGCTTTAACTATGGCTACACCTTC
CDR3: CASSLAPTGFNYGYTF

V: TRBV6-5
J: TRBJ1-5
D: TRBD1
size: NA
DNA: TGTGCCAGCAGGGGGACAGGAAATCAGCCCCAGCATTTT
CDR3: CASRGTGNQPQHF

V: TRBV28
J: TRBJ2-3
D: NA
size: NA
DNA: TGTGCCAGCAGCCCTCAGGGGACGGACACAGATACGCAGTATTTT
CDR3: CASSPQGTDTDTQYF

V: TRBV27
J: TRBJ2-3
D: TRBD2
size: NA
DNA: TGTGCCAGCAGTTCCCTTTTAGCGGGGAGGACACGGGATACGCAGTATTTT
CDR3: CASSSLLAGRTRDTQYF

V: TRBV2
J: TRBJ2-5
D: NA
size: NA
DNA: TGTGCCAGCAGTGAAGGCAATAAAGGGGGGGGAGAGACCCAGTACTTC
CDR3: CASSEGNKGGGETQYF

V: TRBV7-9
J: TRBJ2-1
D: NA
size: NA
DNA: TGTGCCAGCAGCCAAGACATAGGGGTGAGAAATGAGCAGTTCTTC
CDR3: CASSQDIGVRNEQFF

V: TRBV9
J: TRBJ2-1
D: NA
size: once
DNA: TGTGCCAGCAGCCCCCCTTCAGGGGGGCCGGCGTTCTTC
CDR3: CASSPPSGGPAFF

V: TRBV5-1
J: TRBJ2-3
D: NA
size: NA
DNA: TGCGCCAGCAGCCCGGGGGCTAGCGGACCCACAGATACGCAGTATTTT
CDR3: CASSPGASGPTDTQYF

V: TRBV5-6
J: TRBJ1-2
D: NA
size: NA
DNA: TGTGCCAGCAGCAGGGGCGACTATGGCTACACCTTC
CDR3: CASSRGDYGYTF

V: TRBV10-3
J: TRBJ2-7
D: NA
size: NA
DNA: TGTGCCATCAGTGAGTCGTCGTACGAGCAGTACTTC
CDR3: CAISESSYEQYF

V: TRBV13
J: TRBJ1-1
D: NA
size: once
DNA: TGTGCCAGCAGCGGTAGACACACTGTCAGCGGAGGCGACACTGAAGCTTTCTTT
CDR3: CASSGRHTVSGGDTEAFF

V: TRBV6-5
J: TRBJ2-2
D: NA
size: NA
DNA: TGTGCCAGCAGTTACGCAACAGGGACCGGGGAGCTGTTTTTT
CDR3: CASSYATGTGELFF

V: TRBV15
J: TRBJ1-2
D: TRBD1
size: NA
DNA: TGTGCCACCAGCAGAGATACAGGGGGCGACTATGGCTACACCTTC
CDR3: CATSRDTGGDYGYTF

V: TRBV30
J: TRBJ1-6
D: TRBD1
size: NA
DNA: TGTGCCTGGAGCGACAGGGCAAGGAGGTCACCCCTCCACTTT
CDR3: CAWSDRARRSPLHF

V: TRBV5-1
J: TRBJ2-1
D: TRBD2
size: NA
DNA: TGCGCCAGCAGCTTACTAGCGGGAGCTGGGAATGAGCAGTTCTTC
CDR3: CASSLLAGAGNEQFF

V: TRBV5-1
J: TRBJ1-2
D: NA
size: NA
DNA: TGCGCCAGCAGACGGATGGGGCAGAGTGGCTACACCTTC
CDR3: CASRRMGQSGYTF

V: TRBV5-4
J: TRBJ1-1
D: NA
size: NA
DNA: TGTGCCAGCAGCTTGGCTGGAGTTGGGACTGAAGCTTTCTTT
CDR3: CASSLAGVGTEAFF

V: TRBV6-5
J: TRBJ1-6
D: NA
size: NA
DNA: TGTGCCAGCAGCTCCCGGGGGGGGTATAATTCACCCCTCCACTTT
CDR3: CASSSRGGYNSPLHF

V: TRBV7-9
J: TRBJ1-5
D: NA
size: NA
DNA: TGTGCCAGCACCCAGGGGCCGAATCAGCCCCAGCATTTT
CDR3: CASTQGPNQPQHF

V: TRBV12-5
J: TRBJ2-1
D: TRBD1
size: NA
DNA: TGTGCTAGTGGATTGGACAGGGGCCTCCACAATGAGCAGTTCTTC
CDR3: CASGLDRGLHNEQFF

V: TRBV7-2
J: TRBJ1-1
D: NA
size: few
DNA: TGTGCCAGCAGCTCGTACACTGAAGCTTTCTTT
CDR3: CASSSYTEAFF

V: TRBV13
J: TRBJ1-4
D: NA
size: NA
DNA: TGTGCCAGCTCCTCGGGGGAAAAGGCTGAAAAACTGTTTTTT
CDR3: CASSSGEKAEKLFF

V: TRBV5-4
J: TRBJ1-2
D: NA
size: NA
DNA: TGTGCCAGCAGCTTGGAACAGCTTAACTATGGCTACACCTTC
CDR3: CASSLEQLNYGYTF

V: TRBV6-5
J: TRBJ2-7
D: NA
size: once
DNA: TGTGCCAGCAAGTCAGGAAGCGGTTACGAGCAGTACTTC
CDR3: CASKSGSGYEQYF

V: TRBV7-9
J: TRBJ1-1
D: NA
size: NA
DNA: TGTGCCAGCAGCATCAGGGATGCAGTGAACACTGAAGCTTTCTTT
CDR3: CASSIRDAVNTEAFF

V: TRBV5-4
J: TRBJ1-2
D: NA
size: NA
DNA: TGTGCCAGCAGCTTGGTATCCTCCTCAGCTAACTATGGCTACACCTTC
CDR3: CASSLVSSSANYGYTF

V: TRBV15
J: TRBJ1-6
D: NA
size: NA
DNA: TGTGCCACCAGCAGAGATTCAGGAAATTCACCCCTCCACTTT
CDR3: CATSRDSGNSPLHF

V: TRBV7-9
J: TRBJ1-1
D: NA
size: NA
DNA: TGTGCCAGTAGAGGGTCCTTGAACACTGAAGCTTTCTTT
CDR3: CASRGSLNTEAFF

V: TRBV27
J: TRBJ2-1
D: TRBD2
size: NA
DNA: TGTGCCAGCAGTCTTGGACTAGCGGGACTACCCTACAATGAGCAGTTCTTC
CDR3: CASSLGLAGLPYNEQFF

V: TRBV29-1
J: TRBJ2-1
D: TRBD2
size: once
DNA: TGCAGCGTTGTAGCCAGCGGGAGCGGAGTGGGCAATGAGCAGTTCTTC
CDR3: CSVVASGSGVGNEQFF

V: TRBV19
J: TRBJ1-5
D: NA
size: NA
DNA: TGTGCCAGTACCCGGGGGGATCAGCCCCAGCATTTT
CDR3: CASTRGDQPQHF